These 2 T cell receptor beta chains came from one sample sequenced in a study of Ad26.COV2.S vaccination and SARS-CoV-2 variants. As for treatment: some 19 received Ad26.COV2.S at low or high dose, single or two shots; a few received placebo; per-sample allocation not given. Sampling happened 63 days after the first vaccine or placebo injection. Sequencing used immunoSEQ multiplex PCR; TCRdb keeps in-frame clones, though not all of them. The sample includes 200,000 to 300,000 clones, approximately 88% of them seen just once. The source material was peripheral blood, sampled in a trial of Ad26.COV2.S vaccine versus placebo. These receptors all stem from a person between 18 and 59 years old who received the Ad26.COV2.S COVID-19 vaccine or a placebo.

This clone occurred once. This CDR3 is also generated by other DNA sequences in the sample. The chain uses TRBV7-9 and TRBJ2-6; D remains ambiguous. The V and J ends lost 1 base and 1 base respectively, with 5 bases between them. The CDR3 is made up of 15 amino acids. Germline CDR1 and CDR2: SEHNR and FQNEAQ (reference sequence). For the CDR3, the DNA is TGTGCCAGCAGCTTAGTGGGGTCTGGGGCCAACGTCCTGACTTTC. This codes for CASSLVGSGANVLTF.

The CDR3 nucleotides read TGTGCCAGCAGTTTAACCCAGGGGGCGGGCAATCAGCCCCAGCATTTT. Residues: CASSLTQGAGNQPQHF. The chain carries TRBV28 and TRBJ1-5; 8 bases are a match to TRBD1. V lost 2 bases, J lost 2 bases, and 5 bases stayed unmatched. CDR3 length equals 16 residues. Looked up from germline, CDR1 is MDHEN and CDR2 is SYDVKM.